Listed here is a single T cell receptor (beta chain). Antigen: not known. The CDR3 length is 13 residues. V shed 5 bases and J 4 bases; nucleotides not matched to a gene: 4. Germline-derived CDR1 and CDR2 are ENHRY and SYGVKD. The data originate from a study of shared clonotypes between healthy human individuals. The material for each subset, its genomic DNA, was split evenly across several immunoSEQ plates. Repertoires were generated with immunoSEQ multiplex PCR, while TCRdb's copy carries only in-frame clones and drops some. The table records roughly 2 million clones, 95% of them present only once. Study observations and caveats: Genetic and exposure-history diversity was limited by the small donor number.

The chain joins TRBV10-3 to TRBJ1-2; 7 bases are shared with TRBD1. The sample consisted of naive CD4+ T cells sorted from blood. The subset: CD45RA+ positively selected. This TCR was recovered from a young man in good health. The chain's CDR3 is CAISLQGIYGYTF. The CDR3 DNA reads as TGTGCCATCAGTCTACAGGGGATCTATGGCTACACCTTC.